Shown below are 8 T cell receptor beta chains from a single sample sequenced in a study of T cell clonality in common variable immunodeficiency. The assay was immunoSEQ multiplex PCR, and TCRdb's table has in-frame clones only and misses some. Listed for the sample are 35,000 or so clones, none seen a single time. The source material was peripheral blood mononuclear cells. The receptors derive from a person between 18 and 70 years old in good health.

This clone was seen repeatedly, ten times or more. From the germline J gene comes the end of the CDR3, since the read stops 3 residues before it. The gene calls are TRBV7-8 and TRBJ1-6, with 7 bases that match TRBD1. Germline loops: CDR1 SGHVS, CDR2 FQNEAQ. The J segment lost 10 bases and the V segment lost 2 bases, leaving 11 bases of the junction unmatched. The CDR3 runs 16 residues. CDR3 DNA, as far as it was read: TGTGCCAGCAGCTTAAGTTCCGGGACAGTGGGCTCACCC. Its protein product is CASSLSSGTVGSP. The full CDR3 reads CASSLSSGTVGSPLHF.

This clone was seen only a few times. One junction end does not reproduce the germline sequence, and a read error may be involved. The read ends 3 residues shy of where the CDR3 ends; the end is completed using the germline J gene. The chain combines TRBV20-1 with TRBJ1-1, with D perhaps TRBD1 (5 bases). CDR1 and CDR2 from the germline V gene are DFQATT and SNEGSKA (reference sequence). This CDR3 has 11 residues. CDR3 sequence reads: CAGGGNTEAFF. The sequenced CDR3 bases are TGTGCGGGGGGAGGGAACACTGAA.

This clone was seen ten or more times. Germline is not matched at one junction end, which may reflect a read error. The read ends 3 residues before the CDR3 terminus; that terminus is restored from the germline J gene. The rearrangement links TRBV4-2 to TRBJ2-1; 10 nucleotides match TRBD1. This CDR3 contains 16 residues. Germline-derived CDR1 and CDR2 are LGHNA and YNFKEQ. CDR3 DNA (partial): TGCGCCAGCAGCCAAGGGGACAGGGGCTCCTACAATGAG. Its protein product is CASSQGDRGSYNE. The whole CDR3 region reads CASSQGDRGSYNEQFF.

This clone occurred many times. The CDR3 end falls 3 residues outside the read, so it is completed with the germline J gene. J is TRBJ2-3 and V is TRBV5-4; TRBD1 might be the D (6 bases). The CDR3 is made up of 16 amino acids. Germline CDR1 and CDR2: SGHNT and YYREEE (reference sequence). Trimming took off 0 bases at V and 4 bases at J, with 15 bases between the two ends. Incomplete CDR3 DNA: TGTGCCAGCAGCTTGGTGGCAGGGGATTACGCAGATACG. Encoded protein: CASSLVAGDYADT. The full CDR3 sequence reads CASSLVAGDYADTQYF.

This clone was recorded at least ten times. Partial CDR3 DNA: TGCGCCAGCAGCACCGGACAGGTAACAGATACG. Translation gives CASSTGQVTDT. The CDR3 in full is CASSTGQVTDTQYF. V gene TRBV5-1 combines with J gene TRBJ2-3; 7 positions match TRBD1. The read finishes 3 residues shy of the CDR3 end, and the germline J gene is used to complete it. Germline values: CDR1 SGHRS, CDR2 YFSETQ. V lost 4 bases to trimming and J lost 3 bases; unmatched junction nucleotides: 5. The CDR3 consists of 14 residues.

The table lists this clone with many counts. With the read ending 3 residues before the CDR3 end, the germline J gene is used to fill in that end. This rearrangement joins TRBV4-1 to TRBJ2-1; 9 bases agree with TRBD2. Germline trimming cut 3 bases from V and 6 bases from J; bases unmatched to any gene: 6. Germline CDR1 and CDR2: MGHRA and YSYEKL. This CDR3 has 15 residues. CDR3 amino acids: CASSQLAGRGNEQFF. The sequenced part of the CDR3 DNA is TGCGCCAGCAGCCAGCTAGCGGGGCGGGGCAATGAG.

This clone was seen many times. The observed sequence ends 3 residues before the CDR3 terminus, with the missing tail filled in from the germline J gene. This sequence joins TRBV7-9 and TRBJ2-3; 7 bases agree with TRBD2. Germline lookup yields CDR1 SEHNR and CDR2 FQNEAQ (reference sequence). CDR3 size: 14 residues. CDR3 region: CASSFTSVHSSQYF. Incomplete CDR3 DNA: TGTGCCAGCAGCTTCACTAGCGTTCATTCTTCG.

This clone was recorded many times. The CDR3 protein is CATSDSRTVRYNEQFF. The DNA read from the CDR3 is TGTGCCACCAGTGATTCCAGGACAGTACGATACAATGAG. The V gene is TRBV24-1, the J gene TRBJ2-1; D is perhaps TRBD1 (6 bases). The sequenced fragment ends 3 residues before the CDR3 boundary, so the rest is inferred from the germline J gene. The germline V gene has CDR1 KGHDR and CDR2 SFDVKD. CDR3 size: 16 residues. Trimming took 2 bases from V and 4 from J, leaving 14 bases between them.